The sequence of this TCR beta chain was determined in a study of OX40 agonist ivuxolimab in advanced cancers. TCRdb's copy holds only in-frame clones and misses some; the assay was immunoSEQ multiplex PCR. The table shows nearly 60,000 clones, with 80% to 90% occurring only once. Germline values: CDR1 GTSNPN, CDR2 SVGIG (reference sequence). Trimming removed 3 bases from V and 0 bases from J, with 6 bases in between. This CDR3 is 13 amino acids long. This clonotype originated in an adult with an advanced solid tumor such as melanoma, head and neck, liver or kidney cancer. V is TRBV30 and J is TRBJ1-3; no definite D call. The input for sequencing was CD4+ or CD8+ T cells sorted from blood, taken in a trial of the OX40 agonist ivuxolimab. CDR3 sequence reads: CAWSQSSGNTIYF. Written as DNA, the CDR3 is TGTGCCTGGAGCCAGAGCTCTGGAAACACCATATATTTT. Using reference TRBV30 and TRBJ1-3 for the parts outside the CDR3, the full variable domain is SQTIHQWPATLVQPVGSPLSLECTVEGTSNPNLYWYRQAAGRGLQLLFYSVGIGQISSEVPQNLSASRPQDRQFILSSKKLLLSDSGFYLCAWSQSSGNTIYFGEGSWLTVV.